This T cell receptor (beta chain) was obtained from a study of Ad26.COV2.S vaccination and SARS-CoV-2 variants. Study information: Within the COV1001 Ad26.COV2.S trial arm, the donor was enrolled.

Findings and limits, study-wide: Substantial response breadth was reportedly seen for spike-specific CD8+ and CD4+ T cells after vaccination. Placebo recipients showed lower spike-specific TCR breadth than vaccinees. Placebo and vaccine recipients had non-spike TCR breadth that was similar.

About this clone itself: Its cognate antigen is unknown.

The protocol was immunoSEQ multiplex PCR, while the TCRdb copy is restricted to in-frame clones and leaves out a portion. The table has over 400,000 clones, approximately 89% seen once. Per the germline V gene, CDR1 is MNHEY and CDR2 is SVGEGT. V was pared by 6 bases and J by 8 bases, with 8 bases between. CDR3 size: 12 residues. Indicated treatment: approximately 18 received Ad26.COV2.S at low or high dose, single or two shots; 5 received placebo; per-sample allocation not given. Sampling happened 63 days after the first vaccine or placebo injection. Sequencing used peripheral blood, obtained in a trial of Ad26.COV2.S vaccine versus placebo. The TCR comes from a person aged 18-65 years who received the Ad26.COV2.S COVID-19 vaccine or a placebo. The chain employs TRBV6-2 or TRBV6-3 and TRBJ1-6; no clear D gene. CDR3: CASSPGDSPLHF. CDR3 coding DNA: TGTGCCAGCAGCCCCGGGGATTCACCCCTCCACTTT.